This T cell receptor (beta chain) was obtained from a study of blood T cell repertoires in COVID-19. Study background: T cells, B-cell-depleted T cells, or PBMCs supplied cDNA or gDNA.

The trim removed 3 bases at V and 0 bases at J, leaving 3 bases unmatched. Germline V lookup: CDR1 SGHRS, CDR2 YFSETQ. The CDR3 has 15 residues. Recovery among Cohort 3 donors was established by two negative PCRs, clearance, or symptom resolution. Using immunoSEQ multiplex PCR, the repertoire was profiled, and TCRdb retains in-frame clones only, with some absent. The sample lists approximately 300,000 clones; roughly nine tenths were seen once. The V and J genes are TRBV5-1 and TRBJ1-3, with 7 bases aligning to TRBD1. The source of this sequence is a woman in her twenties or thirties who had recovered from COVID-19. The specimen sequenced was PBMCs or T cells enriched from blood (not recorded which). The CDR3 DNA reads as TGCGCCAGCAGCTGGGACAGCCGCTCTGGAAACACCATATATTTT. The encoded protein is CASSWDSRSGNTIYF.